The clone carrying this T cell receptor (beta chain) is large (0.1 to 1%) by share. The record originates from a study of blood T cell repertoires in COVID-19. Looking at the study overall: Samples of COVID-19 (acute and convalescent) were obtained from the United States, Italy and Spain.

The method was immunoSEQ multiplex PCR; TCRdb's version includes in-frame clones alone and lacks a portion of them. In the table there are some 45,000 clones, approximately 87% of which are singletons. Trimming removed 2 bases from V and 0 bases from J; junction bases left unmatched: 6. The CDR3 length is 17 residues. CDR1 is LGHDT, CDR2 YNNKEL, per germline (reference sequence). The chain has TRBV3-1 (or the pseudogene TRBV3-2) and TRBJ2-3; 9 bases line up with TRBD1. Sequencing was done on a sample of peripheral blood. The TCR was taken from a human donor in a cohort sampled during active COVID-19. The CDR3 region is CASSQTLGTGSTDTQYF. The CDR3 DNA is TGTGCCAGCAGCCAAACGCTCGGGACAGGGAGCACAGATACGCAGTATTTT.